Given below is one T cell receptor beta chain in context. The antigen it recognizes is unknown. It has no much larger one-base neighbor in the sample; base qualities were not kept. The TCR beta CDR3 regions were amplified from the RNA transcripts. The first round of RT-PCR for the TCR CDR3 was performed with the HTBI primer set and the Qiagen OneStep RT-PCR kit. Libraries were constructed in a second round of multiplex PCR, after which size selection and purification were performed. Paired-end sequencing of the libraries was performed with 100 bp reads on an Illumina HiSeq2000. The original methods were these. SOAPnuke was used to process the raw data, with reads discarded if the reads contained adapters or uncalled bases, had a mean Phred below 15, or lacked an exact constant-primer or identifier match. High-quality paired reads were merged using COPE v1.2.5, and each unique nucleotide sequence was defined as a clonotype. Clonotypes were aligned to IMGT TRBV, TRBD and TRBJ reference segments using MiTCR v1.1. The analysis was restricted to V-J combinations with a frequency above 0.0001, which together covered about 99% of the repertoires. A TCS score was defined as the ratio of F50 (clonal expansion) to E x V (chaos), with BLOSUM62-based TCRdist applied between CDR3 peptides within each V-J. Welch's t-statistics and random forest reduced fewer than 550 V-J features to 10 to 15, which were used in a naive Bayes classifier (R e1071). The similarity between thyroid and blood repertoires was quantified using the Morisita-Horn index. TCRdb reran the public reads through fastp at Q25 and MiXCR, keeping productive beta chains. CDR3 protein sequences are deduplicated, and each keeps its most common genes and DNA. TCRdb's processing, not the authors', yielded these V and J calls. The sample yields 530,000 or so distinct CDR3 sequences; 40% to 55% were counted once. About 8.3% of the sample goes to the ten largest clones.

The sample belongs to a study of T cells in Graves' hyperthyroidism and ophthalmopathy (dated by TCRdb to the late 2010s). General notes on the study: TCR V-J signatures able to tell the groups apart were searched for in a discovery cohort of 100 patients, of whom more than 40 had Graves' ophthalmopathy and 57 had stable Graves' hyperthyroidism. An independent validation cohort of fewer than 20 hyperthyroidism patients and about 16 patients who later progressed to ophthalmopathy tested prospective prediction of ophthalmopathy. The 75 to 100 discovery patients were divided at random into training and test sets in a 7:3 ratio. Thyroid tissue and blood T-cell repertoires from about 6 Graves' hyperthyroidism patients were also compared in the study. After sampling, hyperthyroidism patients received methimazole starting at 30 mg daily, and ophthalmopathy patients received high-dose intravenous methylprednisolone. The paper reports TCR Vbeta CDR3 sequencing of 130 to 150 peripheral blood samples: approximately 41 ophthalmopathy, 75 to 80 hyperthyroidism and 17 progressor patients.

The paper's findings and limits, for the study overall: In validation, the model predicted progression to ophthalmopathy a median of around 6.5 months before onset, with about 70% sensitivity and 72.22% specificity. No statistical method was used to fix the sample size in advance, and group allocation was not hidden from the investigators. Most expanded thyroid clonotypes (frequency above 0.001) were also found in blood, which suggests that blood repertoires may mirror thyroid immune responses. A 13 V-J signature model separated ophthalmopathy from stable hyperthyroidism, with approximately 87% sensitivity and 81.08% specificity in cross-validation and 80%/75% in testing.

Its CDR3 holds 11 amino acids, cysteine through phenylalanine. Only the CDR3 DNA is retained, 33 bases long and in frame from the first base. The junction shows trimming of 6 bases on V and 6 bases on J, plus 10 bases between the germline ends. From the germline V gene (reference sequence), CDR1 is DFQATT and CDR2 is SNEGSKA. Graves' hyperthyroidism was defined as stable when no progression to ophthalmopathy occurred over 18 months of follow-up. Hyperthyroidism patients were aged 18 to 65 years and newly diagnosed, with disease duration of less than 2 months. Any patient with an uncontrolled infection, another autoimmune disease, pregnancy or lactation was excluded. Diagnoses relied on clinical symptoms, serum thyroxine and TRAb, thyroid ultrasound and orbital computed tomography. Total RNA was extracted with Trizol reagent, and quality was checked on an Agilent 2100 Bioanalyzer.

Here the chain combines TRBV20-1 and TRBJ2-3, with a tentative D gene TRBD2 over 5 matching bases. The TCR sequence derives from a woman under 30 with Graves' hyperthyroidism. The sequencing sample was made of peripheral blood or thyroid tissue (not recorded which). The CDR3 region has the sequence CSAPTGDTQYF. Read as DNA, the sequence is TGCAGTGCGCCGACGGGGGATACGCAGTATTTT.